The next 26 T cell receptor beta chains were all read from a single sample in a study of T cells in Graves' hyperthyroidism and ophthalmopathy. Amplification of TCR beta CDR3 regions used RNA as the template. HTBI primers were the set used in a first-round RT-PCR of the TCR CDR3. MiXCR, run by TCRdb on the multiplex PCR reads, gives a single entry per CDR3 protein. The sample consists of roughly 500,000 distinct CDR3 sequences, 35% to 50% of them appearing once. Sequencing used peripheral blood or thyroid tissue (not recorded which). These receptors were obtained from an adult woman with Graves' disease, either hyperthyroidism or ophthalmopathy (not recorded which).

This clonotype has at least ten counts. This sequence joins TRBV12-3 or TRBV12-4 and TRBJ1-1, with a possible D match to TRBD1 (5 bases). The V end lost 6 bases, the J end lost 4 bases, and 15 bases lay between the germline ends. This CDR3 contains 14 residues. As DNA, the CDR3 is TGTGCCAGCAGCGACAGAGGGGTTTTCACTGAAGCTTTCTTT. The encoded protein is CASSDRGVFTEAFF.

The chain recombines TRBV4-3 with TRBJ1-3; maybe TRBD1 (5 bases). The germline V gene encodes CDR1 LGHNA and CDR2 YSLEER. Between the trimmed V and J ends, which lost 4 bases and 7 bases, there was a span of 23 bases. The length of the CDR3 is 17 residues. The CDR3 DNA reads TGCGCCAGCAGCCCCCAGGGAGGGAACGGACTTCGGAACACCATATATTTT. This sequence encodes CASSPQGGNGLRNTIYF.

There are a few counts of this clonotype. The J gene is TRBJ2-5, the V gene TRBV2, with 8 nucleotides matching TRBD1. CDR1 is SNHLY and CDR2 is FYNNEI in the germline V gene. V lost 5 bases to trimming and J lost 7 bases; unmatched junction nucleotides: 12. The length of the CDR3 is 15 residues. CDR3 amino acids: CASSLTGASKTTQYF. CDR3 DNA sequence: TGTGCCAGCAGTTTGACAGGGGCATCCAAGACGACCCAGTACTTC.

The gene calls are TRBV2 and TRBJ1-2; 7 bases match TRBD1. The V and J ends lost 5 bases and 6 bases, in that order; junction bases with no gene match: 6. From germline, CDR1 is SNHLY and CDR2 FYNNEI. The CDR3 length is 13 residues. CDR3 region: CASSSTGFDGYTF. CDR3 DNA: TGTGCCAGCAGTTCGACAGGGTTTGATGGCTACACCTTC.

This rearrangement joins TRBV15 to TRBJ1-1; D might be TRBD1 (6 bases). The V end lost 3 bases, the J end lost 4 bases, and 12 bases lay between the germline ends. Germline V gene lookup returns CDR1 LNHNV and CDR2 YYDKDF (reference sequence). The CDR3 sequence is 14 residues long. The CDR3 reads CATSSGGWRTEAFF. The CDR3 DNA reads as TGTGCCACCAGCAGTGGGGGCTGGCGCACTGAAGCTTTCTTT.

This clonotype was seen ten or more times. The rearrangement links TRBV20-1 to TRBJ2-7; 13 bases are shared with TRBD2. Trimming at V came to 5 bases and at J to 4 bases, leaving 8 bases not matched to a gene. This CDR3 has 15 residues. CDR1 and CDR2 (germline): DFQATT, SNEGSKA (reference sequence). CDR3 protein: CSAELWGLAGYEQYF. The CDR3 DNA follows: TGCAGTGCTGAGCTCTGGGGACTAGCGGGGTACGAGCAGTACTTC.

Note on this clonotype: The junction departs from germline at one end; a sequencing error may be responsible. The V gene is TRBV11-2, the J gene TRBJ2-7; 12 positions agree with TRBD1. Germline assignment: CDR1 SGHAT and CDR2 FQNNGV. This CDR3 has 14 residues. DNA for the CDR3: TGCGCCAGCAGCTCCGGGACAGGGGGCATCGAGCAGTACTTC. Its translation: CASSSGTGGIEQYF.

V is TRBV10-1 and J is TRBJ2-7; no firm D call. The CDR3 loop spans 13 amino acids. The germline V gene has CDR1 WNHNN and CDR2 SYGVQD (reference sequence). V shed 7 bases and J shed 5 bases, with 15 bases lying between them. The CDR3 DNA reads TGCGCCAGCACAGACTTATGCTTGGACGAGCAGTACTTC. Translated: CASTDLCLDEQYF.

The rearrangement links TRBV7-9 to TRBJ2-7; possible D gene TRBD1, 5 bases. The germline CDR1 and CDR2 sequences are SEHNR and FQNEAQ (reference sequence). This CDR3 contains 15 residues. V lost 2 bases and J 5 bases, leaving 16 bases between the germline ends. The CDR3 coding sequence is TGTGCCAGCAGCTTACTTCTAGGGGTAGGCAACGAGCAGTACTTC. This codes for CASSLLLGVGNEQYF.

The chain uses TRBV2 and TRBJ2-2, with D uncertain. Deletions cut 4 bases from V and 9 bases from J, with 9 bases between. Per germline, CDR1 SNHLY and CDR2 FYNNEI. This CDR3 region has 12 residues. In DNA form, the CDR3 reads TGTGCCAGCAGTGCCAGAAACTGGGAGCTGTTTTTT. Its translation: CASSARNWELFF.

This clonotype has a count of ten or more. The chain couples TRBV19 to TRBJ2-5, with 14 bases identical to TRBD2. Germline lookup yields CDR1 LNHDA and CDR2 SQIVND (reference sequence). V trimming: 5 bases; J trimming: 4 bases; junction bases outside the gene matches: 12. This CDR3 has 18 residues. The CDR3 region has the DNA TGTGCCAGTAGTGTCGGGACTAGCGGGAGAAGGATTCGAGAGACCCAGTACTTC. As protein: CASSVGTSGRRIRETQYF.

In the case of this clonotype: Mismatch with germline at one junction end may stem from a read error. The chain's CDR3 is CAISAVGYEQYF. The CDR3 DNA reads TGTGCCATCAGTGCGGTTGGGTACGAGCAGTACTTC. The chain links TRBV28 to TRBJ2-7, with unresolved D. The CDR3 is 12 amino acids. In germline, CDR1 is MDHEN, CDR2 SYDVKM.

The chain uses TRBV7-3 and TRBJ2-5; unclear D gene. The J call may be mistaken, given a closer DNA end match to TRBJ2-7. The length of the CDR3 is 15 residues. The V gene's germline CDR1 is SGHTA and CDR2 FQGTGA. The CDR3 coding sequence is TGTGCCAGCAGCTTAAACGGACCGTGGGCTTACGAGCAGTACTTC. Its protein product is CASSLNGPWAYEQYF.

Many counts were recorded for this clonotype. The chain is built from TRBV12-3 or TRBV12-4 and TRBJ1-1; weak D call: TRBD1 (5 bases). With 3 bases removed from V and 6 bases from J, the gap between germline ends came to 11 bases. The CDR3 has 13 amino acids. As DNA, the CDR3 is TGTGCCAGCAGTTTTGGGGGGAAGGCTGAAGCTTTCTTT. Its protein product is CASSFGGKAEAFF.

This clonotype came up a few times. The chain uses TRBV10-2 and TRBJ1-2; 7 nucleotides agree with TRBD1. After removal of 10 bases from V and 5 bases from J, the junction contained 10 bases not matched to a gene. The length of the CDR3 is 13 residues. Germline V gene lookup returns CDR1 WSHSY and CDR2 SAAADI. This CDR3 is CATVDRREYGYTF. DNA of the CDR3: TGCGCCACCGTGGACAGGAGAGAATATGGCTACACCTTC.

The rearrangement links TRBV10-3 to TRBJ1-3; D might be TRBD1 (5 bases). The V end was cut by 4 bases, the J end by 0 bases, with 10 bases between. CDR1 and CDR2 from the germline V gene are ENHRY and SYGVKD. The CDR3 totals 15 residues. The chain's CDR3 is CAISVDSFSGNTIYF. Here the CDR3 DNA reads TGTGCCATCAGTGTCGACAGTTTCTCTGGAAACACCATATATTTT.

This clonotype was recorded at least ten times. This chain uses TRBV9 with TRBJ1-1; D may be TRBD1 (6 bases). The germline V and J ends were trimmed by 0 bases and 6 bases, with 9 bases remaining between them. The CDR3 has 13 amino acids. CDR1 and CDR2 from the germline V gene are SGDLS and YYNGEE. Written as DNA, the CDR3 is TGTGCCAGCAGCGTAGGGACAGATTCTGAAGCTTTCTTT. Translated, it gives CASSVGTDSEAFF.

CDR3 loop: CAISAGQAYGYTF. DNA for the CDR3: TGTGCCATCAGTGCGGGACAGGCCTATGGCTACACCTTC. The genes are TRBV10-3 and TRBJ1-2; 8 bases match TRBD1. This CDR3 region has 13 residues. Germline CDR1 reads ENHRY; CDR2 reads SYGVKD. The junction had 2 bases not matched to a gene; V was cut back by 4 bases and J by 4 bases.

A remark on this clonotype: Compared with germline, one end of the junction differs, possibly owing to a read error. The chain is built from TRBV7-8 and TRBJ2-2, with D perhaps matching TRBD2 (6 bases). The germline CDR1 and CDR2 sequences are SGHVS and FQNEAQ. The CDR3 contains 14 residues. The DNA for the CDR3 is TGTGCCAGCAGCTCCCGACTAGGGAACAATGAGCAGTTTTTT. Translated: CASSSRLGNNEQFF.

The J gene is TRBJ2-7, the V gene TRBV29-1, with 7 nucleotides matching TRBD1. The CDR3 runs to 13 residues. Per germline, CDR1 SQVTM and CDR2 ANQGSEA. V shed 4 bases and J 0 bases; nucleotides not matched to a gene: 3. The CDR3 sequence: CSVVGDSSYEQYF. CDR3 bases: TGCAGCGTTGTTGGGGACAGCTCCTACGAGCAGTACTTC.

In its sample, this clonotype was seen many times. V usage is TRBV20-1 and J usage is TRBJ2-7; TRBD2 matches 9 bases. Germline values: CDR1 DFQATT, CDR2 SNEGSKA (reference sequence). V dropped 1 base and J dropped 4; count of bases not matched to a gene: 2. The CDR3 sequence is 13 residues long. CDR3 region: CSARVAGGYEQYF. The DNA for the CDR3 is TGCAGTGCTAGAGTTGCGGGAGGGTACGAGCAGTACTTC.

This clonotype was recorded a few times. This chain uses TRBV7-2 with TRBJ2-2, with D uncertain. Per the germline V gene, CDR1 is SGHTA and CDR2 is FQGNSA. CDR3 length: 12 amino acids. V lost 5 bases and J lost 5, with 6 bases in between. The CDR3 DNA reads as TGTGCCAGCAGCGGTTGGACCGGGGAGCTGTTTTTT. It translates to CASSGWTGELFF.

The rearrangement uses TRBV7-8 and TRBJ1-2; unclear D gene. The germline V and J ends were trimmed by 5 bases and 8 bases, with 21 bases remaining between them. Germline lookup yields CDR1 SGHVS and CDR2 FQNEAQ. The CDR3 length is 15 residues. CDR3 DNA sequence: TGTGCCAGCAGCCACATGGTCCTCCCCTCGGAGGGCTACACCTTC. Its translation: CASSHMVLPSEGYTF. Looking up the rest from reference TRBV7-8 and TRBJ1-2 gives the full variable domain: GAGVSQSPRYKVAKRGQDVALRCDPISGHVSLFWYQQALGQGPEFLTYFQNEAQLDKSGLPSDRFFAERPEGSVSTLKIQRTQQEDSAVYLCASSHMVLPSEGYTFGSGTRLTVV.

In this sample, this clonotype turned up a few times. For the CDR3, the DNA is TGTGCCAGCACCTCGGGCCTCTTCCAGATGTACGAGCAGTACTTC. This gives the protein CASTSGLFQMYEQYF. This chain connects TRBV10-3 to TRBJ2-7, with unresolved D. CDR1 and CDR2 (germline): ENHRY, SYGVKD. The V end was cut by 10 bases, the J end by 4 bases, with 23 bases between. CDR3 length: 15 residues.

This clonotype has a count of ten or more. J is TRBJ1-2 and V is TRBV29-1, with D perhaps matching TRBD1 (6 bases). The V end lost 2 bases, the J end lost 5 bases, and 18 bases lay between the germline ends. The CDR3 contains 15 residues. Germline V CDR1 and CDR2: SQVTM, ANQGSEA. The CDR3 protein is CSVEPRDKLEYGYTF. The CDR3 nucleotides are TGCAGCGTTGAACCCCGGGACAAGCTCGAATATGGCTACACCTTC.

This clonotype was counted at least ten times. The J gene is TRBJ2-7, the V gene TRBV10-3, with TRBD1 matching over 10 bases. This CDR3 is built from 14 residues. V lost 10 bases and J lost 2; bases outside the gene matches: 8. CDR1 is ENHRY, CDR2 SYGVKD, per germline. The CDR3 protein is CASRSGQGTYEQYF. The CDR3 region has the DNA TGTGCCAGCAGATCGGGACAGGGGACCTACGAGCAGTACTTC.